The clone carrying this TCR beta chain was counted between two and nine times. Its antigen remains unknown. A second roughly 6 to 12 cycle PCR used barcoded and J-beta primers. TCRdb re-called the 5' RACE reads with MiXCR, one entry per CDR3 protein. This sample has over 500,000 distinct CDR3 sequences, with about 26% found just once. V was clipped by 4 bases and J by 0 bases; unmatched bases: 8. Germline V lookup: CDR1 SGHRS, CDR2 YFSETQ. The CDR3 extends over 18 amino acids. This entry is derived from a study of blood T cells in healthy people across ages. General study results and limits: With naive T cell percentage, TCR beta diversity showed a strong correlation. Naive CD4+ cell counts and diversity both ran higher in long-lived than in aged donors.

Another study also made use of these data, one on T cells of mothers and their children. According to that study: In the second PCR, M1S primer introduced barcodes and 2-4 random bases.

V and J are TRBV5-1 and TRBJ2-6; TRBD1 aligns across 9 bases. This clonotype originated in a boy between 2 and 10 years old in good health. The sequenced material came from blood. The CDR3 region is CASSLPGQGLSGANVLTF. Written as DNA, the CDR3 is TGCGCCAGCAGCCTTCCGGGACAGGGCCTCTCTGGGGCCAACGTCCTGACTTTC.